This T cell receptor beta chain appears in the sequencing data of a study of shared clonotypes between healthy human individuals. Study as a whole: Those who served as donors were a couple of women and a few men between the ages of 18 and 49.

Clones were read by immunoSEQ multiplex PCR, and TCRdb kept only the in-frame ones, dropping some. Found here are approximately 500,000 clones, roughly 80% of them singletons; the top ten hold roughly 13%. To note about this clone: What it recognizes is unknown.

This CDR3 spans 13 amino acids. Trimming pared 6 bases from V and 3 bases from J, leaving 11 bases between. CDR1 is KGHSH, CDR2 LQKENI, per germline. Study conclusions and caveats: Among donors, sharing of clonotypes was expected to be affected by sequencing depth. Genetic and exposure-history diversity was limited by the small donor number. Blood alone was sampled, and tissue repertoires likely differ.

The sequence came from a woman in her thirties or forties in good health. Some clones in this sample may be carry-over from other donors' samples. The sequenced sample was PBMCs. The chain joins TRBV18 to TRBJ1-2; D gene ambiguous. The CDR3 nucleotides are TGTGCCAGCTCGCAAGAGAAGGACTATGGCTACACCTTC. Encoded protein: CASSQEKDYGYTF.